The 22 T cell receptor beta chains listed next were all sequenced from one sample in a study of T cells in Graves' hyperthyroidism and ophthalmopathy. Using RNA transcripts as the source, TCR beta CDR3 regions were amplified. The HTBI primer set drove a first-round RT-PCR of the TCR CDR3. TCRdb independently ran MiXCR on the multiplex PCR reads; one entry per CDR3 protein. The sample lists about 580,000 distinct CDR3 sequences, 46% occurring once. The sample comprised peripheral blood or thyroid tissue (not recorded which). The receptors derive from a woman younger than 30 with Graves' hyperthyroidism.

The chain joins TRBV2 to TRBJ1-5; D not resolved. V gave up 4 bases and J gave up 7 bases, with 14 bases separating them. This CDR3 contains 14 residues. Germline assignment: CDR1 SNHLY and CDR2 FYNNEI. The CDR3 here is CASSGAGRGQPQHF. Written as DNA, the CDR3 is TGTGCCAGCAGTGGAGCGGGTCGAGGCCAGCCCCAGCATTTT.

J is TRBJ2-2 and V is TRBV4-1; 12 bases line up with TRBD2. V lost 2 bases to trimming and J lost 0 bases; unmatched junction nucleotides: 7. This CDR3 is 19 amino acids long. The germline V gene encodes CDR1 MGHRA and CDR2 YSYEKL. The CDR3 sequence is CASSQWTSGTKSNTGELFF. The DNA of the CDR3 is TGCGCCAGCAGCCAATGGACTAGCGGGACCAAGTCGAACACCGGGGAGCTGTTTTTT.

This clonotype came up many times. The rearrangement links TRBV10-3 to TRBJ2-2; D might be TRBD1 or TRBD2, each matching 5 bases. Germline CDR1 ENHRY, CDR2 SYGVKD. The germline V and J ends were trimmed by 10 bases and 2 bases, with 14 bases remaining between them. The CDR3 runs 14 residues. In DNA, the CDR3 is TGTGCCACCCTCGAACGGGACAACACCGGGGAGCTGTTTTTT. This translates into CATLERDNTGELFF.

This clonotype showed up many times. The V and J genes are TRBV25-1 and TRBJ2-5, with 9 bases aligning to TRBD2. V lost 3 bases, J lost 4 bases, and 15 bases stayed unmatched. Germline-derived CDR1 and CDR2 are MGHDK and SYGVNS. The CDR3 spans 18 residues. CDR3 region: CASSDLRAAGGWGETQYF. CDR3 sequence (DNA): TGTGCCAGCAGTGATCTCCGAGCGGCGGGAGGGTGGGGAGAGACCCAGTACTTC. Full variable domain (missing parts from reference TRBV25-1 and TRBJ2-5): EADIYQTPRYLVIGTGKKITLECSQTMGHDKMYWYQQDPGMELHLIHYSYGVNSTEKGDLSSESTVSRIRTEHFPLTLESARPSHTSQYLCASSDLRAAGGWGETQYFGPGTRLLVL.

This clonotype was seen more than once but under ten times. The chain couples TRBV5-6 to TRBJ2-5, with D perhaps matching TRBD1 (5 bases). V was clipped by 4 bases and J by 4 bases, with 11 bases between them. The CDR3 loop spans 13 amino acids. CDR1 and CDR2 (germline): SGHDT, YYEEEE. The CDR3 spells CASSRGLGETQYF. DNA for the CDR3: TGTGCCAGCAGCAGGGGCCTGGGAGAGACCCAGTACTTC.

This sequence joins TRBV10-3 and TRBJ2-5; 10 bases agree with TRBD2. The germline CDR1 and CDR2 sequences are ENHRY and SYGVKD. The V and J ends lost 5 bases and 5 bases, in that order; junction bases with no gene match: 5. The CDR3 contains 14 residues. The CDR3, as DNA: TGTGCCATCAGTTCGGCTAGCGGGAGTGAGACCCAGTACTTC. It translates to CAISSASGSETQYF.

V usage is TRBV24-1 and J usage is TRBJ2-7, with TRBD2 as a possible D gene (6 bases). The J call is in doubt because the DNA end fits TRBJ2-1 better. Germline CDR1 and CDR2: KGHDR and SFDVKD. The CDR3 spans 13 residues. The CDR3 DNA follows: TGTGCCACCAGTGAACTAGCACGGGACGAGCAGTTCTTC. This translates into CATSELARDEQFF.

This chain uses TRBV2 with TRBJ1-3; D is ambiguous. V was cut by 7 bases and J by 13 bases, with 8 bases left in between. The CDR3 consists of 9 residues. Germline assignment: CDR1 SNHLY and CDR2 FYNNEI. The CDR3 coding sequence is TGTGCCAGCAAAAGGGAAATATATTTT. It encodes CASKREIYF.

This clonotype was found many times. The rearrangement joins TRBV6-1 to TRBJ1-2; D is undetermined. The CDR3 has 13 residues. V shed 4 bases and J shed 4 bases, with 10 bases lying between them. Per germline, CDR1 MNHNS and CDR2 SASEGT. The CDR3 here is CASSVGISYGYTF. CDR3 in DNA: TGTGCCAGCAGTGTAGGGATTTCCTATGGCTACACCTTC.

This clonotype was detected ten times or more. V gene TRBV4-3 combines with J gene TRBJ2-7; D unclear. V lost 1 base, J lost 1 base, and 8 bases lay in between. CDR1 and CDR2 from the germline V gene are LGHNA and YSLEER. The CDR3 spans 14 residues. The CDR3 region is CASSQAGRSYEQYF. Here the CDR3 DNA reads TGCGCCAGCAGCCAAGCGGGCAGATCCTACGAGCAGTACTTC.

Notes on this clonotype: A much larger clone differs by one base, so this may be a read error. V is TRBV5-1 and J is TRBJ1-2, with TRBD1 identical over 9 bases. There are 15 residues in the CDR3. Losses at the gene ends were 3 bases for V and 4 bases for J; bases not matched to a gene: 7. Germline CDR1 and CDR2: SGHRS and YFSETQ. The CDR3: CASSSGTGNLYGYTF. The CDR3 region has the DNA TGCGCCAGCAGCTCCGGGACAGGGAATCTCTATGGCTACACCTTC.

The chain uses TRBV12-3 or TRBV12-4 and TRBJ2-3; no reliable D call. The ends were cut back, 8 bases at V and 6 bases at J, with 15 bases in the middle. The CDR3 runs to 13 residues. The CDR3 coding sequence is TGTGCCAGCTCGTCCCTGGGCGCGGATACGCAGTATTTT. It translates to CASSSLGADTQYF.

This clonotype has at least ten counts. This rearrangement joins TRBV19 to TRBJ1-1, with 9 nucleotides matching TRBD1. Germline values: CDR1 LNHDA, CDR2 SQIVND (reference sequence). The CDR3 consists of 15 residues. The V gene end was trimmed by 3 bases and the J gene end by 4 bases; junction bases not matched to a gene: 6. CDR3 bases: TGTGCCAGTAGTATCCTGACAGGGGGTCGCACTGAAGCTTTCTTT. Translation: CASSILTGGRTEAFF.

This clonotype came up many times. The rearrangement joins TRBV11-2 to TRBJ1-6, with D possibly being TRBD1 (6 bases). CDR1 is SGHAT and CDR2 is FQNNGV in the germline V gene. The CDR3 has 15 residues. V was pared by 1 base and J by 9 bases, with 13 bases between. Here the CDR3 DNA reads TGTGCCAGCAGCTTAGGACAGGCGGATACTTCACCCCTCCACTTT. Translation gives CASSLGQADTSPLHF.

The chain is built from TRBV29-1 and TRBJ2-2; a weak D match, TRBD2 (7 bases). From germline, CDR1 is SQVTM and CDR2 ANQGSEA. The CDR3 has 14 residues. Trimming cost V 6 bases and J 4 bases, with 15 bases left between them. The CDR3 here is CSVGGGRGTGELFF. The CDR3 bases are TGCAGCGTGGGGGGGGGCCGGGGCACCGGGGAGCTGTTTTTT.

J is TRBJ1-2 and V is TRBV6-1; weak D call: TRBD1 (5 bases). The CDR3 is 12 residues long. In germline, CDR1 is MNHNS, CDR2 SASEGT. V lost 3 bases and J lost 7, with 9 bases in between. CDR3 protein: CASSDGDSGYTF. The DNA of the CDR3 is TGTGCCAGCAGTGATGGGGACTCTGGCTACACCTTC.

The chain recombines TRBV2 with TRBJ1-5; no clear D gene. This CDR3 has 15 residues. Per germline, CDR1 SNHLY and CDR2 FYNNEI. V was clipped by 11 bases and J by 11 bases, with 28 bases between them. The CDR3 DNA is TGTGCCTGGATCTATAGCGGGTCTGAGGGAGAGACCCAGCATTTT. Its translation is CAWIYSGSEGETQHF.

A remark on this clonotype: The final CDR3 position lacks the conserved phenylalanine or tryptophan, pointing to a likely read error. The DNA is left out, because the CDR3 cannot be placed on it with certainty; the CDR3 is given as TCRdb lists it. V usage is TRBV7-9 and J usage is TRBJ2-5. The CDR3 totals 11 residues, both ends included. The germline gives CDR1 SEHNR, CDR2 FQNEAQ (reference sequence). Here the CDR3 reads CAIGLGRGKDY.

This clonotype was recorded at least ten times. The chain carries TRBV13 and TRBJ1-1; D possibly corresponds to TRBD1 (6 bases). V was cut by 5 bases and J by 7 bases, with 20 bases left in between. Germline CDR1 is PRHDT and CDR2 is FYEKMQ (reference sequence). CDR3 size: 15 residues. CDR3 DNA sequence: TGTGCCAGCAGCCGTAACGACAGGAGATTCATTGAAGCTTTCTTT. It translates to CASSRNDRRFIEAFF.

Worth noting for this clonotype: A much larger clone sits a single nucleotide away, making a read error possible. This chain links TRBV4-1 with TRBJ1-2; D remains ambiguous. Germline V lookup: CDR1 MGHRA, CDR2 YSYEKL. The CDR3 runs 14 residues. Trimming shortened V by 3 bases and J by 8 bases, and 16 bases separated the two germline ends. The CDR3 is CASSQRAGPGGYTF. As DNA, the CDR3 is TGCGCCAGCAGCCAGAGAGCCGGGCCCGGCGGCTACACCTTC.

The CDR3 reads CASSNKEGAVSYEQFF. The DNA of the CDR3 is TGTGCCAGCAGCAACAAAGAGGGGGCCGTGAGCTATGAGCAGTTCTTC. This rearrangement joins TRBV9 to TRBJ2-1; TRBD1 matches 7 bases. Germline values: CDR1 SGDLS, CDR2 YYNGEE. Trimming removed 4 bases from V and 8 bases from J; junction bases left unmatched: 15. This CDR3 spans 16 amino acids.

This chain connects TRBV7-9 to TRBJ1-2; the D is unclear. Trimming cost V 3 bases and J 10 bases, with 12 bases left between them. The CDR3 has 12 residues. The V gene's germline CDR1 is SEHNR and CDR2 FQNEAQ (reference sequence). CDR3 residues: CASSFSGRAYTF. The CDR3 region has the DNA TGTGCCAGCAGCTTCAGCGGGAGGGCCTACACCTTC. The full variable domain, rest sourced from reference TRBV7-9 and TRBJ1-2, is DTGVSQNPRHKITKRGQNVTFRCDPISEHNRLYWYRQTLGQGPEFLTYFQNEAQLEKSRLLSDRFSAERPKGSFSTLEIQRTEQGDSAMYLCASSFSGRAYTFGSGTRLTVV.